This section outlines one T cell receptor beta chain sequence together with its context. This CDR3 region has 14 residues. The V end was cut by 6 bases, the J end by 8 bases, with 19 bases between. CDR1 is MDHEN and CDR2 is SYDVKM in the germline V gene. These data are taken from a study of long-term antiretroviral therapy in people with HIV. Runs used v3.0 of the immunoSEQ assay and were done at survey level. TCRdb keeps only in-frame clones here, not all; method: immunoSEQ multiplex PCR. The top ten hold about 4.4% of the sample, which has about 22,000 clones, approximately 88% seen once. V is TRBV28 and J is TRBJ1-2; no clear D gene. The receptor's source is a man aged 25-45 years with HIV. The sequenced sample was unsorted PBMCs, obtained 5.9 years after starting antiretroviral therapy. CDR3 residues: CASRTGKGPMGYTF. The CDR3 DNA reads as TGTGCCAGCAGGACTGGGAAAGGGCCCATGGGCTACACCTTC.